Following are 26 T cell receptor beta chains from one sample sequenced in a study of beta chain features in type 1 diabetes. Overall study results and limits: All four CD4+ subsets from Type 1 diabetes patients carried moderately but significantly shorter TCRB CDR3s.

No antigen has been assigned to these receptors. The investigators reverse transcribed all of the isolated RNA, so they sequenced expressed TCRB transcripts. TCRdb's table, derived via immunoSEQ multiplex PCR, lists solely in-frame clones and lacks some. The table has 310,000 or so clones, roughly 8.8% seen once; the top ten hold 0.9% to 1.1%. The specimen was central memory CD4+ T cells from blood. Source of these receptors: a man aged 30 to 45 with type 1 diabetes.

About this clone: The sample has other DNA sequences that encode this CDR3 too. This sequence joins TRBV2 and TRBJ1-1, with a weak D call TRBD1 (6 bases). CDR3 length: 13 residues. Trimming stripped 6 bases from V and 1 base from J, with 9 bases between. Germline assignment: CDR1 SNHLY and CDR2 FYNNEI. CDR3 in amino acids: CASRRDTNTEAFF. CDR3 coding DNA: TGTGCCAGCAGGCGGGACACGAACACTGAAGCTTTCTTT.

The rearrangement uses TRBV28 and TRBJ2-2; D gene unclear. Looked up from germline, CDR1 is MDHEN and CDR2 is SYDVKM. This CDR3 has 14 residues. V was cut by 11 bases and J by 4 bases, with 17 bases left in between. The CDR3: CAGRKGGSTGELFF. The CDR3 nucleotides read TGTGCCGGAAGGAAGGGTGGTTCCACCGGGGAGCTGTTTTTT.

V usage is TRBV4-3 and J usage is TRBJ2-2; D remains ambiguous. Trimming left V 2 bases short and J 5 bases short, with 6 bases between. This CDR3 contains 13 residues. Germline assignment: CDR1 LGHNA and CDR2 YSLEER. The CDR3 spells CASSQLTTGELFF. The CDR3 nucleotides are TGCGCCAGCAGCCAATTGACTACCGGGGAGCTGTTTTTT.

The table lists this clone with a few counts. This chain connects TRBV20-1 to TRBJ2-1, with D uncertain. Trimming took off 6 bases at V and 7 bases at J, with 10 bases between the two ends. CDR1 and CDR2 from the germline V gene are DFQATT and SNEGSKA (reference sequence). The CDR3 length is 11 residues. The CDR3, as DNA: TGCAGTGCCGATCCACAGAATGAGCAGTTCTTC. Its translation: CSADPQNEQFF.

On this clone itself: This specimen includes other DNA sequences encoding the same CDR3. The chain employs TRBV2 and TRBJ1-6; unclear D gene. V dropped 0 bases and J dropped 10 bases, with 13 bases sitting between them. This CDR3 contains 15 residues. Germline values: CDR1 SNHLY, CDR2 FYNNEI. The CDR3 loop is CASSEASGGRSPLHF. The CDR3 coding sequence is TGTGCCAGCAGTGAAGCATCAGGAGGAAGGTCACCCCTCCACTTT. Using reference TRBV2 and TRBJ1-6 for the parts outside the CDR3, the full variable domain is EPEVTQTPSHQVTQMGQEVILRCVPISNHLYFYWYRQILGQKVEFLVSFYNNEISEKSEIFDDQFSVERPDGSNFTLKIRSTKLEDSAMYFCASSEASGGRSPLHFGNGTRLTVT.

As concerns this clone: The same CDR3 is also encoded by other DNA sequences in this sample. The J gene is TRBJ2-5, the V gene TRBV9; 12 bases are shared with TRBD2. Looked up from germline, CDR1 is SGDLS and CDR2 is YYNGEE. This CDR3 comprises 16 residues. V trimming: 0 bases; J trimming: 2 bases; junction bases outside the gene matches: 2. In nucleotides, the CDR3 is TGTGCCAGCAGCGTAGCTGGGACTAGCGGGCAAGAGACCCAGTACTTC. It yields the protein CASSVAGTSGQETQYF.

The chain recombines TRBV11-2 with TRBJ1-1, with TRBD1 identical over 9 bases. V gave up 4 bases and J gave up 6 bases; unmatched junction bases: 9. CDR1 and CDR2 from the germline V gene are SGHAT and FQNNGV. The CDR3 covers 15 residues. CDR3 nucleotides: TGTGCCAGCAGCTCCATGCGGGGACAGGGCGCTGAAGCTTTCTTT. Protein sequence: CASSSMRGQGAEAFF.

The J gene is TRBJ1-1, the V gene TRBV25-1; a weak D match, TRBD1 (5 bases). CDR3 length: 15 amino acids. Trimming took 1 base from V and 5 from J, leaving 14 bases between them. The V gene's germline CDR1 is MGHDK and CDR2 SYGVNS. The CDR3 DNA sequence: TGTGCCAGCAGTGAATGGGGCCAAAGGGGAACTGAAGCTTTCTTT. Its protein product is CASSEWGQRGTEAFF.

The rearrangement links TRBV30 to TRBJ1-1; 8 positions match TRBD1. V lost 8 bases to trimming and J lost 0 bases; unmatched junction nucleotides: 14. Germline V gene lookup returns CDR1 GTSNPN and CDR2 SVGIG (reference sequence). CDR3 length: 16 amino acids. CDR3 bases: TGTGCCGGACGACAGGGGTCATCAAACATGAACACTGAAGCTTTCTTT. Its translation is CAGRQGSSNMNTEAFF.

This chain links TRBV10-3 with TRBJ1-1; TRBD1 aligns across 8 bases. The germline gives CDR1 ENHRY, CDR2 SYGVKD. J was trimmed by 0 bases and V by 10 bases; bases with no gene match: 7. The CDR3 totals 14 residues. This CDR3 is CATGTGGLNTEAFF. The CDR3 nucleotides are TGTGCCACCGGGACAGGAGGATTGAACACTGAAGCTTTCTTT.

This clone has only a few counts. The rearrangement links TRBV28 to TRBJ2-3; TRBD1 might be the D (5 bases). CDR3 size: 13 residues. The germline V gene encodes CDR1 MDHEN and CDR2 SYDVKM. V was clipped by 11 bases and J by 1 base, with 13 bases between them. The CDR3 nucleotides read TGTGCCTCGTGTACAGGAGGCACAGATACGCAGTATTTT. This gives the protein CASCTGGTDTQYF.

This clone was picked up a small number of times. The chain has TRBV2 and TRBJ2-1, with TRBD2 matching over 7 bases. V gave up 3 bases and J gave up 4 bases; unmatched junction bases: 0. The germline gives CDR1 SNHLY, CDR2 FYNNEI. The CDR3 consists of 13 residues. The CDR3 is CASSEGGYNEQFF. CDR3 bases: TGTGCCAGCAGTGAGGGGGGGTACAATGAGCAGTTCTTC. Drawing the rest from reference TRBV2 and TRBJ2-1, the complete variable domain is EPEVTQTPSHQVTQMGQEVILRCVPISNHLYFYWYRQILGQKVEFLVSFYNNEISEKSEIFDDQFSVERPDGSNFTLKIRSTKLEDSAMYFCASSEGGYNEQFFGPGTRLTVL.

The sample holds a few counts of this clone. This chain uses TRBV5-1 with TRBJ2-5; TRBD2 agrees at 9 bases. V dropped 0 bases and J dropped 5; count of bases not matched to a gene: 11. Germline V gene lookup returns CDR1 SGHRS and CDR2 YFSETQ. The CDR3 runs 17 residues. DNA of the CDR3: TGCGCCAGCAGCTTGGTGGTAGCGGGGGCCTCTAAGGAGACCCAGTACTTC. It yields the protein CASSLVVAGASKETQYF.

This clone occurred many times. The CDR3 bases are TGTGCCAGTCGTACACAGCCAGGAGAGACCCAGTACTTC. As protein: CASRTQPGETQYF. The rearrangement uses TRBV19 and TRBJ2-5; D is undetermined. The CDR3 is made up of 13 amino acids. Germline V gives CDR1 LNHDA, CDR2 SQIVND (reference sequence). The ends were cut back, 8 bases at V and 4 bases at J, with 14 bases in the middle. The full variable domain, completed using reference TRBV19 and TRBJ2-5, is DGGITQSPKYLFRKEGQNVTLSCEQNLNHDAMYWYRQDPGQGLRLIYYSQIVNDFQKGDIAEGYSVSREKKESFPLTVTSAQKNPTAFYLCASRTQPGETQYFGPGTRLLVL.

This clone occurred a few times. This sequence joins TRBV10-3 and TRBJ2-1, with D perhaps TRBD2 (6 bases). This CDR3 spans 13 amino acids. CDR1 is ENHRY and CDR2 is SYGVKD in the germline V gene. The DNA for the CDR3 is TGTGCGATAGGAGGGATCAACTACAATGAGCAGTTCTTC. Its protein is CAIGGINYNEQFF.

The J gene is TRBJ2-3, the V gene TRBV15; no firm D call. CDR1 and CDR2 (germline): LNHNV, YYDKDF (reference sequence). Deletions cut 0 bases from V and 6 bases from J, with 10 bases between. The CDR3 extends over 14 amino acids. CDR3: CATSRDVVIDTQYF. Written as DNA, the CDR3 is TGTGCCACCAGCAGAGATGTGGTGATCGATACGCAGTATTTT.

CDR3 sequence reads: CASSEGGYEQYF. Written as DNA, the CDR3 is TGTGCCAGCAGCGAGGGGGGGTACGAGCAGTACTTC. The genes are TRBV9 and TRBJ2-7; D possibly corresponds to TRBD2 (7 bases). Germline V gene data show CDR1 as SGDLS and CDR2 as YYNGEE. The CDR3 is 12 amino acids. Trimming stripped 3 bases from V and 4 bases from J, with 8 bases between.

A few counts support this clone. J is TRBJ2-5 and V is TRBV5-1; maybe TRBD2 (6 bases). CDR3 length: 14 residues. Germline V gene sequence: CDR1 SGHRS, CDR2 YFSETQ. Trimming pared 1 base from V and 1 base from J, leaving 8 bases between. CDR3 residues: CASSLYGGQETQYF. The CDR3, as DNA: TGCGCCAGCAGCTTGTACGGGGGCCAAGAGACCCAGTACTTC.

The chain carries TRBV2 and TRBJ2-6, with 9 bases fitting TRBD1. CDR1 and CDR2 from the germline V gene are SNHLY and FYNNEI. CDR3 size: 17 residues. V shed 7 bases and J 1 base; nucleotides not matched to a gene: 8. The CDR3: CASTPGQGISGANVLTF. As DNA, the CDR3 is TGTGCCAGCACCCCGGGACAGGGTATTTCTGGGGCCAACGTCCTGACTTTC.

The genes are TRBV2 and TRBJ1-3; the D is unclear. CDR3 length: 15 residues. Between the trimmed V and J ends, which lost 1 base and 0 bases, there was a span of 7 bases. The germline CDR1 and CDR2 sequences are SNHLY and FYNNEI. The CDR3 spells CASSEVSTSGNTIYF. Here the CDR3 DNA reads TGTGCCAGCAGTGAAGTTTCAACCTCTGGAAACACCATATATTTT. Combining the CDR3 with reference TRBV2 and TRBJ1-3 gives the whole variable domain EPEVTQTPSHQVTQMGQEVILRCVPISNHLYFYWYRQILGQKVEFLVSFYNNEISEKSEIFDDQFSVERPDGSNFTLKIRSTKLEDSAMYFCASSEVSTSGNTIYFGEGSWLTVV.

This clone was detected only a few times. The CDR3 DNA reads TGCGCCAGCAGCCTCACCCGCCAGAGCAATCAGCCCCAGCATTTT. It codes for CASSLTRQSNQPQHF. The gene calls are TRBV23-1 and TRBJ1-5; D is ambiguous. TRBV23-1 is designated an ORF whose function remains uncertain. There are 15 residues in the CDR3. V was pared by 6 bases and J by 1 base, with 13 bases between.

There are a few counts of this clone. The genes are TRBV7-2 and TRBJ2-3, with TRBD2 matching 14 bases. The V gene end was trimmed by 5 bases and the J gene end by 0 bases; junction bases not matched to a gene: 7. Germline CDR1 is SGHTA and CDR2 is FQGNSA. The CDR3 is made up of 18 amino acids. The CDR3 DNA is TGTGCCAGCAGCAAACCCGGGACTAGCGGGGGAAGCACAGATACGCAGTATTTT. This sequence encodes CASSKPGTSGGSTDTQYF.

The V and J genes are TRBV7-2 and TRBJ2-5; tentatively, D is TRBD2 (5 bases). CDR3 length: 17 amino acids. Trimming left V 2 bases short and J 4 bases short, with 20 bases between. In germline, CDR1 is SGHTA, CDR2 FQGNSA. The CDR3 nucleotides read TGTGCCAGCAGCTTATTCTTGGCCGGGCAACTAGGAGAGACCCAGTACTTC. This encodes CASSLFLAGQLGETQYF. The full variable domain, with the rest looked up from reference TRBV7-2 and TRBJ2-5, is GAGVSQSPSNKVTEKGKDVELRCDPISGHTALYWYRQSLGQGLEFLIYFQGNSAPDKSGLPSDRFSAERTGGSVSTLTIQRTQQEDSAVYLCASSLFLAGQLGETQYFGPGTRLLVL.

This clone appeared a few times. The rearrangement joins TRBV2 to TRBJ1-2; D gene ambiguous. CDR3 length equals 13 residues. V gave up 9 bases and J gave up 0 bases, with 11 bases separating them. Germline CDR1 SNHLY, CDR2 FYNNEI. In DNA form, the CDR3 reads TGTGCCAGTAAGGACCGAGCTAACTATGGCTACACCTTC. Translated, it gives CASKDRANYGYTF.

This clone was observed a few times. CDR3 in amino acids: CASSLSDRIIFPPLHF. The CDR3 DNA reads as TGTGCCAGCAGCTTATCGGACAGGATCATATTTCCACCCCTCCACTTT. The chain recombines TRBV11-2 with TRBJ1-6; 7 bases are a match to TRBD1. The CDR3 is 16 residues long. Trimming took 2 bases from V and 11 from J; bases not matched to a gene: 12. Germline assignment: CDR1 SGHAT and CDR2 FQNNGV.

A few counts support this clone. The CDR3 DNA sequence: TGTGCCAGCAGCCGCCCGGGACAGAGGGGTTCACCCCTCCACTTT. It encodes CASSRPGQRGSPLHF. The chain employs TRBV7-2 and TRBJ1-6; 7 positions match TRBD1. V shed 5 bases and J 9 bases; nucleotides not matched to a gene: 10. CDR1 and CDR2 from the germline V gene are SGHTA and FQGNSA. This CDR3 is built from 15 residues.